Sequencing of this T cell receptor (beta chain) was carried out in a study of blood T cells in healthy people across ages. The study, taken as a whole, reports: Using unsorted PBMCs precluded a conclusive naive versus antigen-experienced comparison.

Together with a sample-barcoded 5' primer, a J-beta primer mix was included in a second PCR lasting about 7 to 11 cycles. A single record per CDR3 protein comes from TCRdb applying MiXCR to the 5' RACE reads. The table records around 1.5 million distinct CDR3 sequences, roughly 64% of them present only once. A word on this clonotype: Its antigen is currently unknown.

This CDR3 has 13 residues. Germline lookup yields CDR1 MGHDK and CDR2 SYGVNS. Trimming pared 4 bases from V and 4 bases from J, leaving 10 bases between. This sequence joins TRBV25-1 and TRBJ1-1; D remains unclear. The sequencing sample was made of blood. The source of this sequence is a man in his late teens or twenties in good health. DNA of the CDR3: TGTGCCAGCAGTGTAGTCGGGAGCACTGAAGCTTTCTTT. It translates to CASSVVGSTEAFF.